These 17 T cell receptor beta chains were all obtained from the same sample, sequenced in a study of control samples from healthy donors and cancer patients (dated by TCRdb to 2019 to 2021). Library preparation employed the immunoSEQ multiplex PCR assay. TCRdb took over this immuneACCESS table, retaining in-frame rearrangements with V and J assigned. Such tables are incomplete; in checked studies, under half of the missing clones stem from an unresolved V gene, and the remainder is unexplained. The sample contains tens of thousands of clones, 80% to 95% of them found a single time. The ten largest clones take up approximately 1% of the sample. The sequenced sample was blood. The receptors derive from a woman aged 25 to 39 in good health.

This chain's CDR3 is CASSADRGYSYNSPLHF. CDR3 in DNA: TGTGCCAGCAGTGCCGACAGGGGATATTCCTATAATTCACCCCTCCACTTT. The rearrangement uses TRBV2 and TRBJ1-6; 8 bases are a match to TRBD1. CDR3 length: 17 amino acids. CDR1 and CDR2 from the germline V gene are SNHLY and FYNNEI. Trimming removed 4 bases from V and 1 base from J; junction bases left unmatched: 6. The full variable domain, rest sourced from reference TRBV2 and TRBJ1-6, is EPEVTQTPSHQVTQMGQEVILRCVPISNHLYFYWYRQILGQKVEFLVSFYNNEISEKSEIFDDQFSVERPDGSNFTLKIRSTKLEDSAMYFCASSADRGYSYNSPLHFGNGTRLTVT.

This rearrangement joins TRBV5-1 to TRBJ2-1; TRBD2 is a possible D gene (5 bases). The CDR3 loop spans 12 amino acids. Germline V gene sequence: CDR1 SGHRS, CDR2 YFSETQ. V lost 4 bases, J lost 9 bases, and 11 bases lay in between. The DNA of the CDR3 is TGCGCCAGCAGCACTACCGGAGGTGAGCAGTTCTTC. Its protein is CASSTTGGEQFF.

This clone was seen only a few times. The chain recombines TRBV6-1 with TRBJ2-7; D is tentatively TRBD1 or TRBD2 (5 bases each). CDR3 length equals 16 residues. Germline assignment: CDR1 MNHNS and CDR2 SASEGT. The germline V and J ends were trimmed by 2 bases and 4 bases, with 18 bases remaining between them. This CDR3 is CASSESAGDRGYEQYF. Here the CDR3 DNA reads TGTGCCAGCAGTGAAAGCGCCGGGGACCGTGGTTACGAGCAGTACTTC.

The V call is TRBV10-1, the J call TRBJ2-3, with 11 positions matching TRBD1. This CDR3 spans 17 amino acids. Germline trimming cut 4 bases from V and 5 bases from J; bases unmatched to any gene: 11. The germline V gene has CDR1 WNHNN and CDR2 SYGVQD (reference sequence). The CDR3 nucleotides are TGCGCCAGCAGTGCCTTAGGGACAGGGGGTAGAGGAGATACGCAGTATTTT. Protein product: CASSALGTGGRGDTQYF.

This clone was counted once. The V call is TRBV29-1, the J call TRBJ1-2, with a weak D call TRBD1 (5 bases). Trimming left V 4 bases short and J 4 bases short, with 19 bases between. The germline CDR1 and CDR2 sequences are SQVTM and ANQGSEA. CDR3 length equals 15 residues. The CDR3 region is CSVVDPSWGIYGYTF. The DNA of the CDR3 is TGCAGCGTTGTAGATCCATCTTGGGGGATCTATGGCTACACCTTC.

This clone was detected once. This chain uses TRBV23-1 with TRBJ1-4; D gene unclear. TRBV23-1 is an ORF, and what it does is uncertain. Deletions cut 4 bases from V and 7 bases from J, with 10 bases between. This CDR3 region has 13 residues. The CDR3 coding sequence is TGCGCCAGCAGTCGGGGATCCGGTGAAAAACTGTTTTTT. Its translation is CASSRGSGEKLFF.

The gene calls are TRBV5-1 and TRBJ2-1, with 11 bases fitting TRBD1. With 6 bases clipped from V and 3 bases from J, the junction kept 5 bases outside the gene matches. This CDR3 is built from 15 residues. Germline loops: CDR1 SGHRS, CDR2 YFSETQ. CDR3 amino acids: CASKIGTGGYNEQFF. DNA for the CDR3: TGCGCCAGCAAAATCGGGACAGGGGGCTACAATGAGCAGTTCTTC.

The chain has TRBV11-2 and TRBJ1-3; 7 nucleotides match TRBD1. Germline CDR1 is SGHAT and CDR2 is FQNNGV. The CDR3 has 16 residues. The V gene end was trimmed by 0 bases and the J gene end by 2 bases; junction bases not matched to a gene: 4. Here the CDR3 reads CASSLDRGTAGNTIYF. The CDR3 coding sequence is TGTGCCAGCAGCTTAGATCGGGGGACAGCTGGAAACACCATATATTTT.

This clone has only one observation. The chain is built from TRBV5-1 and TRBJ1-6, with TRBD1 as a possible D gene (6 bases). The CDR3 contains 16 residues. The germline CDR1 and CDR2 sequences are SGHRS and YFSETQ. V dropped 4 bases and J dropped 9 bases, with 20 bases sitting between them. The CDR3 bases are TGCGCCAGCAGCCTGGACTCCGGACAGAAAGGTTCACCCCTCCACTTT. This encodes CASSLDSGQKGSPLHF.

The V and J genes are TRBV11-2 and TRBJ1-4; D gene ambiguous. Germline V gene lookup returns CDR1 SGHAT and CDR2 FQNNGV. CDR3 length equals 11 residues. The V and J ends lost 5 bases and 6 bases respectively, with 4 bases between them. The CDR3: CASSGYEKLFF. The CDR3 nucleotides read TGTGCCAGCAGCGGATATGAAAAACTGTTTTTT.

The chain couples TRBV5-1 to TRBJ1-6; D remains unclear. V was trimmed by 4 bases and J by 8 bases, leaving 7 bases between them. CDR1 SGHRS and CDR2 YFSETQ come from the germline V gene. There are 12 residues in the CDR3. This chain's CDR3 is CASSRLDSPLHF. The CDR3 coding sequence is TGCGCCAGCAGCCGGCTTGATTCACCCCTCCACTTT.

This clone has only one observation. The chain combines TRBV18 with TRBJ1-2; tentative D call: TRBD1 (6 bases). The length of the CDR3 is 12 residues. V lost 6 bases and J lost 8, with 13 bases in between. Looked up from germline, CDR1 is KGHSH and CDR2 is LQKENI. DNA of the CDR3: TGTGCCAGCTCCTACAGGGAAATCGGCTACACCTTC. Its translation: CASSYREIGYTF.

V and J are TRBV4-1 and TRBJ2-2; D is possibly TRBD1 (6 bases). This CDR3 contains 20 residues. CDR1 MGHRA and CDR2 YSYEKL come from the germline V gene. V was pared by 2 bases and J by 0 bases, with 22 bases between. The CDR3 nucleotides are TGCGCCAGCAGCCAACCTGCCAGGGCAGGGGTTTTCTCGAACACCGGGGAGCTGTTTTTT. It yields the protein CASSQPARAGVFSNTGELFF.

The rearrangement uses TRBV6-5 and TRBJ1-5; D remains ambiguous. Germline V lookup: CDR1 MNHEY, CDR2 SVGAGI. CDR3 length equals 13 residues. V lost 6 bases to trimming and J lost 7 bases, with 13 bases between them. The CDR3 loop is CASSGLVGQPQHF. The CDR3 nucleotides are TGTGCCAGCAGCGGTCTGGTAGGGCAGCCCCAGCATTTT.

This clone was counted once. The chain combines TRBV10-2 with TRBJ1-5; TRBD1 matches 9 bases. CDR1 and CDR2 from the germline V gene are WSHSY and SAAADI. The CDR3 is made up of 14 amino acids. V dropped 6 bases and J dropped 7; count of bases not matched to a gene: 7. The CDR3 spells CASRLGQGFQPQHF. The CDR3 DNA follows: TGCGCCAGCAGACTAGGACAGGGGTTCCAGCCCCAGCATTTT.

V is TRBV3-1 (or the pseudogene TRBV3-2) and J is TRBJ1-6; TRBD1 might be the D (5 bases). The CDR3 consists of 13 residues. Trimming cost V 4 bases and J 6 bases, with 7 bases left between them. Germline loops: CDR1 LGHDT, CDR2 YNNKEL (reference sequence). The CDR3: CASSPDSNSPLHF. CDR3 bases: TGTGCCAGCAGCCCCGACAGTAATTCACCCCTCCACTTT.

This clone showed up just once. This chain connects TRBV6-5 to TRBJ2-3; D unresolved. V was trimmed by 6 bases and J by 1 base, leaving 8 bases between them. This CDR3 has 13 amino acids. Germline CDR1 MNHEY, CDR2 SVGAGI. The CDR3, as DNA: TGTGCCAGCAGCGGGCCAGGCACAGATACGCAGTATTTT. Protein sequence: CASSGPGTDTQYF.